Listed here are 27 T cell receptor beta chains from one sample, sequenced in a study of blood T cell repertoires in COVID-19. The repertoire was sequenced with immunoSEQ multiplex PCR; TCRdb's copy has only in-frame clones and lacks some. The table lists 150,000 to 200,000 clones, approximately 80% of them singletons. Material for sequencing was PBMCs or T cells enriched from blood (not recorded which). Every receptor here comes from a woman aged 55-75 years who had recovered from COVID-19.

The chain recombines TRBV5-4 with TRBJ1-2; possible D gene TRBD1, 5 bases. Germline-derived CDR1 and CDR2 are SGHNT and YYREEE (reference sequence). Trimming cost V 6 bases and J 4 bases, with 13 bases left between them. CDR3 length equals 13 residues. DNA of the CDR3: TGTGCCAGCACCCTACGGGGGAGCTATGGCTACACCTTC. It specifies CASTLRGSYGYTF.

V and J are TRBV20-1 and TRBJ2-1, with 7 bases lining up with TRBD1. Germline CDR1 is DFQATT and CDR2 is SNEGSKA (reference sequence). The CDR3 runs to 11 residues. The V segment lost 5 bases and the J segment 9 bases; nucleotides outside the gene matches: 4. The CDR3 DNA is TGCAGTGCTGACCGGGACAGTGAGCAGTTCTTC. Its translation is CSADRDSEQFF.

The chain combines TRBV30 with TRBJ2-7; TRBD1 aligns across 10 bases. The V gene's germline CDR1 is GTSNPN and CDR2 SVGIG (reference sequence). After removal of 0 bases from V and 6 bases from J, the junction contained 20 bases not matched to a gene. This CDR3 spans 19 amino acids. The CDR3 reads CAWSVSTTINPGQGSEQYF. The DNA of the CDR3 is TGTGCCTGGAGTGTCTCCACCACCATAAATCCGGGACAGGGGAGCGAGCAGTACTTC.

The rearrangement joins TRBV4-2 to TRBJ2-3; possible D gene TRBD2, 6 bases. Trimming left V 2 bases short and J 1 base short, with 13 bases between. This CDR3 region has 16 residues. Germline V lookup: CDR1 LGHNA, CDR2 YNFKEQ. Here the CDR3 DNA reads TGTGCCAGCAGCCAAATGACGGGGACTGGCACAGATACGCAGTATTTT. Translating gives CASSQMTGTGTDTQYF.

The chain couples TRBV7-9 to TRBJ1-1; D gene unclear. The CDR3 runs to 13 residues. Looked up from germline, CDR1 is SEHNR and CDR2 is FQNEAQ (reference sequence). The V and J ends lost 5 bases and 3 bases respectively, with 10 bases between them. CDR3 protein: CASSPFQDTEAFF. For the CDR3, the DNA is TGTGCCAGCAGCCCGTTCCAGGACACTGAAGCTTTCTTT.

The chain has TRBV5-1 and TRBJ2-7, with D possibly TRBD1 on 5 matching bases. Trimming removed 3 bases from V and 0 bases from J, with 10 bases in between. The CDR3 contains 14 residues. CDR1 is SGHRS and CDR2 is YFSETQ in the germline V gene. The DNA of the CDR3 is TGCGCCAGCAGCTCCGACAGCTACTCCTACGAGCAGTACTTC. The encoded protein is CASSSDSYSYEQYF.

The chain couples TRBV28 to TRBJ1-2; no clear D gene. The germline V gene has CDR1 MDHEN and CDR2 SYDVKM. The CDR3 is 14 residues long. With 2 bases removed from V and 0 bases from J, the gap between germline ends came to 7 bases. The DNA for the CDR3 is TGTGCCAGCAGTTTAATACTTTCTAACTATGGCTACACCTTC. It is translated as CASSLILSNYGYTF.

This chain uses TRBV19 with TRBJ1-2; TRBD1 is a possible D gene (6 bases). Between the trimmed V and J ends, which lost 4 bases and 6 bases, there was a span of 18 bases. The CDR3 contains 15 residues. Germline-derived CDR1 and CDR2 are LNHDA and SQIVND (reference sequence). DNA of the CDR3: TGTGCCAGTAGTACTTCACAGGGACGGGCCCATGGCTACACCTTC. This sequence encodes CASSTSQGRAHGYTF.

CDR3 DNA: TGTGCCAGCAGTGGCAGGGTCGGCGAGACCCAGTACTTC. Translation: CASSGRVGETQYF. The chain is built from TRBV2 and TRBJ2-5, with D possibly matching TRBD1 (5 bases). V gave up 4 bases and J gave up 5 bases, with 11 bases separating them. This CDR3 has 13 residues. Germline V gene lookup returns CDR1 SNHLY and CDR2 FYNNEI.

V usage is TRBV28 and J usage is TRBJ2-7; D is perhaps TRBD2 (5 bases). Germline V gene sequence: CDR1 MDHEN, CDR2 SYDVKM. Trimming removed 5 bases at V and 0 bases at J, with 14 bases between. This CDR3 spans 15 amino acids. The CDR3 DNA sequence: TGTGCCAGCAGTCCCCCGGACTGGAGCTCCTACGAGCAGTACTTC. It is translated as CASSPPDWSSYEQYF.

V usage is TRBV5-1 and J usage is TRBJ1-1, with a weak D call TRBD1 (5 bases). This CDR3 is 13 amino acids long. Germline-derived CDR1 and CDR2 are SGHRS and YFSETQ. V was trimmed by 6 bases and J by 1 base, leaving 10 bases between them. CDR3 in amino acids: CASTLQGNTEAFF. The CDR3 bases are TGCGCCAGCACCCTGCAGGGGAACACTGAAGCTTTCTTT.

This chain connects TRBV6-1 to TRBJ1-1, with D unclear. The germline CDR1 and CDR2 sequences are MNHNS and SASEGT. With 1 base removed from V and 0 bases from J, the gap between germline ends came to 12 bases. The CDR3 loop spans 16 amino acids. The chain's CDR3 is CASSEGRVSLNTEAFF. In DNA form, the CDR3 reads TGTGCCAGCAGTGAAGGGAGGGTAAGTCTGAACACTGAAGCTTTCTTT.

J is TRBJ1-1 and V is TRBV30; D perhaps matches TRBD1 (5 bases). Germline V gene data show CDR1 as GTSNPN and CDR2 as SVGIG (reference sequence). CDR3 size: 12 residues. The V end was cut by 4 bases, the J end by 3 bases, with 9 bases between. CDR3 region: CAWNWGDTEAFF. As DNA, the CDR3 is TGTGCCTGGAATTGGGGGGACACTGAAGCTTTCTTT.

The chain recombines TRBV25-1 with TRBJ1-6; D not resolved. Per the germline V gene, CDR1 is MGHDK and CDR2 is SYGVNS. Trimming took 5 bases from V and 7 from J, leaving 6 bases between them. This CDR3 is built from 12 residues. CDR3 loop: CASSSLNSPLHF. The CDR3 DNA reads TGTGCCAGCAGTAGCTTGAATTCACCCCTCCACTTT.

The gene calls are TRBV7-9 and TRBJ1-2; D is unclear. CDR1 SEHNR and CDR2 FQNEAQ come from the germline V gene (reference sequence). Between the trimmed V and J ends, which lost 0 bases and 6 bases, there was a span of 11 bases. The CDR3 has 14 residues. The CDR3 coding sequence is TGTGCCAGCAGCTTAGCGGAGGGCTCCAATGGCTACACCTTC. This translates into CASSLAEGSNGYTF.

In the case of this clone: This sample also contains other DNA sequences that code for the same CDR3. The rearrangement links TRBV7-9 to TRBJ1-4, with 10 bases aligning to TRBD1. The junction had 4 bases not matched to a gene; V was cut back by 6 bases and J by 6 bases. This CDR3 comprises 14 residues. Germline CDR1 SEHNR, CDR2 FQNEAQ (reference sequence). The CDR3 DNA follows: TGTGCCAGCAGTTTGACAGGGGGCGATGAAAAACTGTTTTTT. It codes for CASSLTGGDEKLFF.

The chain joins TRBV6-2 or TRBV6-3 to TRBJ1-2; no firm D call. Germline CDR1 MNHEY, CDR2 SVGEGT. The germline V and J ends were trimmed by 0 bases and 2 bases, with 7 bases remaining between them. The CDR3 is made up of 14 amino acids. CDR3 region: CASSYSTLNYGYTF. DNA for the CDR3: TGTGCCAGCAGTTACTCGACACTCAACTATGGCTACACCTTC.

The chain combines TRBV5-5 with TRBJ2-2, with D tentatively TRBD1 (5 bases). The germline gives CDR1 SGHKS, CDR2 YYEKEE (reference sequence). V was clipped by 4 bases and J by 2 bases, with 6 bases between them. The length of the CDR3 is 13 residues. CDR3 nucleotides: TGTGCCAGCAGCGGACAAAACACCGGGGAGCTGTTTTTT. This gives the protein CASSGQNTGELFF.

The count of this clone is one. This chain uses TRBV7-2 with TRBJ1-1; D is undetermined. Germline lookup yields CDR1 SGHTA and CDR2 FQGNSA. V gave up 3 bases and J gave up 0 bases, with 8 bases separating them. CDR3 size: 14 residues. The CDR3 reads CASSFMSLNTEAFF. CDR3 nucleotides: TGTGCCAGCAGCTTCATGTCCCTGAACACTGAAGCTTTCTTT.

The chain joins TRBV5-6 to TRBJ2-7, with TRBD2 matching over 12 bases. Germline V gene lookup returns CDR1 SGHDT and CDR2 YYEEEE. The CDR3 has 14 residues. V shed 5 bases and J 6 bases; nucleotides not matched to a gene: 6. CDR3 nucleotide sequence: TGTGCCAGCAGTTACCGGGGACTAGCGGGCGAGCAGTACTTC. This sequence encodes CASSYRGLAGEQYF.

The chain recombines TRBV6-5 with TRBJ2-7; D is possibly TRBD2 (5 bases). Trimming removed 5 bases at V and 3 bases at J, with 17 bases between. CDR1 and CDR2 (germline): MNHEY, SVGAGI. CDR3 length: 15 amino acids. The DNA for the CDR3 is TGTGCCAGCAGTCAATCGAACTTGGGGAGCTACGAGCAGTACTTC. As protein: CASSQSNLGSYEQYF.

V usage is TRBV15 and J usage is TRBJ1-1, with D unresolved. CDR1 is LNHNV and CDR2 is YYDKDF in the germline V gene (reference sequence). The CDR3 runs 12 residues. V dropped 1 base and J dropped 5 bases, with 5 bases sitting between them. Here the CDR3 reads CATSRGGTEAFF. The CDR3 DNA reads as TGTGCCACCAGCAGAGGAGGAACTGAAGCTTTCTTT.

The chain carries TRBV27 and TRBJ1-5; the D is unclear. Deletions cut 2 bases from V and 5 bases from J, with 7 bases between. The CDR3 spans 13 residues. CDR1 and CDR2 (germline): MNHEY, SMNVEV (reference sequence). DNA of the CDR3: TGTGCCAGCAGTTTAACCGGGTATCAGCCCCAGCATTTT. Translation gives CASSLTGYQPQHF.

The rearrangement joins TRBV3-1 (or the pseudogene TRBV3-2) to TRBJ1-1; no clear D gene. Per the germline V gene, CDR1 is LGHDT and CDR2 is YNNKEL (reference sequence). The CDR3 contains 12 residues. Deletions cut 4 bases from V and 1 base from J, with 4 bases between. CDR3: CASSPRNTEAFF. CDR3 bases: TGTGCCAGCAGCCCGAGGAACACTGAAGCTTTCTTT.

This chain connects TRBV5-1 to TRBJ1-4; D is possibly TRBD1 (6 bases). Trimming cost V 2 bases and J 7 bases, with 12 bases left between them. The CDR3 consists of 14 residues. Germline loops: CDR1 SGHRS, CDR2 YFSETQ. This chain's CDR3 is CASSFGRGGEKLFF. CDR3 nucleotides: TGCGCCAGCAGCTTTGGCAGGGGTGGTGAAAAACTGTTTTTT.

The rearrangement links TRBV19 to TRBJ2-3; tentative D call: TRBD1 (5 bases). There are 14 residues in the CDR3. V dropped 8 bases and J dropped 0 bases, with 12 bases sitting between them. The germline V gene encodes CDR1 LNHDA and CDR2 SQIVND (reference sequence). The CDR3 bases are TGTGCCAGTGGGGAACAGGCTAGCACAGATACGCAGTATTTT. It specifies CASGEQASTDTQYF.

The CDR3 DNA reads TGTGCCAGCAGTCCCTACAACAGGGTCGGGACTGAAGCTTTCTTT. Translation: CASSPYNRVGTEAFF. J is TRBJ1-1 and V is TRBV27; possible D gene TRBD1, 6 bases. Trimming cost V 5 bases and J 5 bases, with 18 bases left between them. CDR3 length: 15 amino acids. The V gene's germline CDR1 is MNHEY and CDR2 SMNVEV (reference sequence).